Below are 14 T cell receptor beta chains sequenced from a single sample in a study of cytomegalovirus exposure and HLA in healthy donors. PCR involved 60 Vbeta and 13 Jbeta primers. Here immunoSEQ multiplex PCR was the method, and the copy in TCRdb shows in-frame clones only, minus some. The table has 150,000 to 200,000 clones, 76% seen once; the top ten hold 3% to 3.5%. Sequenced sample: PBMCs. The receptor set was obtained from a male donor in good health and CMV-seronegative.

The chain carries TRBV4-1 and TRBJ2-7; 8 bases map to TRBD1. The trim removed 4 bases at V and 3 bases at J, leaving 2 bases unmatched. Per germline, CDR1 MGHRA and CDR2 YSYEKL. There are 13 residues in the CDR3. This CDR3 reads CASSLQGGYEQYF. DNA of the CDR3: TGCGCCAGCAGCCTACAGGGGGGCTACGAGCAGTACTTC.

The V and J genes are TRBV6-4 and TRBJ1-1; perhaps TRBD1 as D (5 bases). The germline gives CDR1 MRHNA, CDR2 SNTAGT. V was trimmed by 6 bases and J by 4 bases, leaving 18 bases between them. This CDR3 spans 15 amino acids. The CDR3 region has the DNA TGTGCCAGCAGCCCCATGGGGGGGAACCCCACTGAAGCTTTCTTT. Translation: CASSPMGGNPTEAFF.

In this sample, this clone turned up a few times. The chain combines TRBV25-1 with TRBJ1-1; TRBD1 is a possible D gene (5 bases). The CDR3 extends over 14 amino acids. V was clipped by 4 bases and J by 1 base, with 10 bases between them. The germline CDR1 and CDR2 sequences are MGHDK and SYGVNS. This CDR3 reads CASSADRSNTEAFF. The CDR3, as DNA: TGTGCCAGCAGTGCCGACAGATCGAACACTGAAGCTTTCTTT.

V gene TRBV2 combines with J gene TRBJ2-5; 13 nucleotides agree with TRBD2. Losses at the gene ends were 3 bases for V and 4 bases for J; bases not matched to a gene: 2. Germline-derived CDR1 and CDR2 are SNHLY and FYNNEI. The CDR3 has 15 amino acids. CDR3 sequence reads: CASSDGLAGAETQYF. The CDR3 DNA follows: TGTGCCAGCAGTGACGGACTAGCGGGAGCAGAGACCCAGTACTTC.

The chain employs TRBV30 and TRBJ1-6; D uncertain. Looked up from germline, CDR1 is GTSNPN and CDR2 is SVGIG (reference sequence). The ends were cut back, 3 bases at V and 0 bases at J, with 12 bases in the middle. CDR3 length: 16 residues. The CDR3 sequence: CAWRELISSYNSPLHF. Written as DNA, the CDR3 is TGTGCCTGGAGGGAGTTGATCAGCTCCTATAATTCACCCCTCCACTTT.

The chain carries TRBV5-8 and TRBJ2-7; a weak D match, TRBD1 (8 bases). V dropped 4 bases and J dropped 3 bases, with 26 bases sitting between them. Germline assignment: CDR1 SGHTS and CDR2 YDEGEE. The CDR3 loop spans 18 amino acids. As DNA, the CDR3 is TGTGCCAGCAGCAGACGACAGGGGCCCAGCGGGATATACTACGAGCAGTACTTC. It translates to CASSRRQGPSGIYYEQYF.

The rearrangement links TRBV7-9 to TRBJ2-2, with D possibly matching TRBD2 (6 bases). The CDR3 sequence is 16 residues long. V lost 2 bases, J lost 4 bases, and 14 bases lay in between. CDR1 and CDR2 from the germline V gene are SEHNR and FQNEAQ (reference sequence). The CDR3 nucleotides are TGTGCCAGCAGCTTACCCGGGACTCCGGGCACCGGGGAGCTGTTTTTT. Residues: CASSLPGTPGTGELFF.

V usage is TRBV25-1 and J usage is TRBJ2-6, with a weak D call TRBD2 (5 bases). Per germline, CDR1 MGHDK and CDR2 SYGVNS. This CDR3 comprises 16 residues. Trimming cost V 5 bases and J 3 bases, with 14 bases left between them. The CDR3 region is CASSRPSGNGANVLTF. CDR3 in DNA: TGTGCCAGCAGTCGCCCTTCGGGGAATGGGGCCAACGTCCTGACTTTC.

The chain uses TRBV4-3 and TRBJ2-1; D is unresolved. V was shortened by 0 bases and J by 3 bases, with 6 bases between the two germline ends. Germline CDR1 is LGHNA and CDR2 is YSLEER. The CDR3 loop spans 14 amino acids. The CDR3 here is CASSQEAVYNEQFF. In DNA, the CDR3 is TGCGCCAGCAGCCAAGAGGCGGTCTACAATGAGCAGTTCTTC.

This clone has just a few counts. The chain combines TRBV28 with TRBJ2-7, with 9 bases that match TRBD2. The V gene's germline CDR1 is MDHEN and CDR2 SYDVKM. This CDR3 region has 15 residues. The V segment lost 3 bases and the J segment 0 bases; nucleotides outside the gene matches: 3. The CDR3 DNA reads as TGTGCCAGCAGTTTTTTTAGCGGGAGCTCCTACGAGCAGTACTTC. Amino acids: CASSFFSGSSYEQYF. The variable domain in full, completed from reference TRBV28 and TRBJ2-7, reads DVKVTQSSRYLVKRTGEKVFLECVQDMDHENMFWYRQDPGLGLRLIYFSYDVKMKEKGDIPEGYSVSREKKERFSLILESASTNQTSMYLCASSFFSGSSYEQYFGPGTRLTVT.

The rearrangement links TRBV5-1 to TRBJ2-1, with 10 bases lining up with TRBD1. This CDR3 region has 19 residues. With V trimmed by 0 bases and J by 7 bases, 16 bases remained unmatched. Per the germline V gene, CDR1 is SGHRS and CDR2 is YFSETQ. The CDR3 region is CASSLGTGGGGGFRNEQFF. The CDR3 DNA follows: TGCGCCAGCAGCTTGGGGACAGGGGGGGGCGGGGGGTTTAGGAATGAGCAGTTCTTC. Based on the CDR3 plus reference TRBV5-1 and TRBJ2-1, the full variable domain is KAGVTQTPRYLIKTRGQQVTLSCSPISGHRSVSWYQQTPGQGLQFLFEYFSETQRNKGNFPGRFSGRQFSNSRSEMNVSTLELGDSALYLCASSLGTGGGGGFRNEQFFGPGTRLTVL.

In its sample, this clone was seen a few times. This rearrangement joins TRBV5-1 to TRBJ2-6; no clear D gene. This CDR3 is built from 17 residues. The germline CDR1 and CDR2 sequences are SGHRS and YFSETQ. Trimming removed 0 bases at V and 0 bases at J, with 10 bases between. CDR3 region: CASSLVSASSGANVLTF. CDR3 in DNA: TGCGCCAGCAGCTTGGTTTCAGCTAGCTCTGGGGCCAACGTCCTGACTTTC.

The chain uses TRBV11-2 and TRBJ2-3; weak D call: TRBD2 (6 bases). The CDR3 runs 11 residues. The germline V gene has CDR1 SGHAT and CDR2 FQNNGV. V was clipped by 5 bases and J by 6 bases, with 6 bases between them. The CDR3 sequence: CASSGGDTQYF. As DNA, the CDR3 is TGTGCCAGCAGCGGGGGGGATACGCAGTATTTT.

This rearrangement joins TRBV6-6 to TRBJ1-4, with a possible D match to TRBD1 (6 bases). The germline V and J ends were trimmed by 7 bases and 8 bases, with 23 bases remaining between them. The length of the CDR3 is 16 residues. Germline CDR1 is MNHNY and CDR2 is SVGAGI (reference sequence). CDR3: CASTDRVRDKSEKLFF. The CDR3 DNA sequence: TGTGCCAGCACCGACCGAGTCCGGGACAAAAGCGAAAAACTGTTTTTT.